Given below is one T cell receptor beta chain in context. The CDR3 sequence is 14 residues long. Losses at the gene ends were 7 bases for V and 5 bases for J; bases not matched to a gene: 6. Germline V gives CDR1 SNHLY, CDR2 FYNNEI. Some clones are missing from TCRdb's copy, which holds only in-frame ones; the method was immunoSEQ multiplex PCR. The table has 100,000 or so clones, roughly 80% seen once. These data originate in a study of blood T cell repertoires in COVID-19. Across the whole study: From T cells, B-cell-depleted T cells, or PBMCs came the material, which was cDNA or gDNA.

The receptor was isolated from a human donor in a cohort sampled during active COVID-19. Sample: peripheral blood. This chain links TRBV2 with TRBJ2-2; 8 nucleotides align to TRBD1. The CDR3 is CASTGTGNTGELFF. The CDR3 nucleotides read TGTGCCAGCACCGGGACAGGCAATACCGGGGAGCTGTTTTTT.